This note documents a single T cell receptor beta chain sequence. The antigen is undetermined. This record belongs to a study of identical twins. Study results and limitations: Excess sharing between twins was weaker in beta out-of-frame sequences. Conclusions leaned on cross-sectional statistical analysis and did not track the same donors over time.

CDR3 length: 13 amino acids. V was pared by 1 base and J by 3 bases, with 4 bases between. CDR1 is MNHEY, CDR2 SMNVEV, per germline (reference sequence). TCRdb processed the 5' RACE reads anew with MiXCR; each CDR3 protein has one entry. Here the sample spans around 1.7 million distinct CDR3 sequences, about 30% being singletons. The TCR comes from a newborn girl in good health. The chain combines TRBV27 with TRBJ1-5, with D unresolved. The sample comprised cord blood. CDR3 DNA sequence: TGTGCCAGCAGTTTATTTTACAATCAGCCCCAGCATTTT. It specifies CASSLFYNQPQHF.